This T cell receptor beta chain emerged from a study of T cell repertoires in cytomegalovirus infection. Whole-study context: Alongside well-studied HLA-B-restricted CMV epitopes, recently identified HLA-C-restricted CMV epitopes were also used. In public TCR beta signatures, there were indications of both CMV infection and matching HLA type. Findings and caveats of the study: HLA-C-restricted TCR beta clonotypes specific for CMV led the ex vivo response.

The CDR3 is 16 amino acids. With V trimmed by 3 bases and J by 6 bases, 9 bases remained unmatched. Germline V gives CDR1 ENHRY, CDR2 SYGVKD. TCRdb reanalysed the reads using MiXCR and keeps one entry per CDR3 protein. The sample lists some 920,000 distinct CDR3 sequences, roughly a third occurring once. This clonotype appeared a few times. The antigen remains undetermined. This clonotype was obtained from a human donor in good health (CMV status not recorded). Some clones in this sample may be carry-over from other donors' samples. The chain uses TRBV10-3 and TRBJ2-1; TRBD1 agrees at 9 bases. The sample in question was cultured CD8+ T cells from PBMCs, obtained from culture after CMV antigen stimulation. In nucleotides, the CDR3 is TGTGCCATCAGTGAAGAGGGGACAGGGATCCGCAATGAGCAGTTCTTC. Its protein is CAISEEGTGIRNEQFF.